This T cell receptor beta chain was obtained from a study of sequential checkpoint blockade in melanoma. As for the study in general: Randomization was 1:1 between first-line nivolumab→ipilimumab and ipilimumab→nivolumab.

This CDR3 has 13 amino acids. Looked up from germline, CDR1 is SGHTA and CDR2 is FQGNSA. V shed 5 bases, J shed 10 bases, and the junction held 5 bases outside the gene matches. This clone was seen more than once but under ten times. Its antigen is unidentified. Measured with immunoSEQ multiplex PCR; TCRdb has only the in-frame clones, and not every one. The profile covers about 6,000 clones, with 22% appearing a single time and around 10% taken by the ten largest. Study-level findings and limits: Pretreatment TIL clonality tracked with response in the nivolumab-first arm. Mutational load did not correlate with tumor T-cell fraction or clonality.

Sample treatment: randomized to nivolumab then ipilimumab (arm A) or the reverse (arm B). The source of this sequence is a human donor with melanoma. The V and J genes are TRBV7-2 and TRBJ1-1; 12 nucleotides agree with TRBD1. The specimen was tumor tissue (inferred from file names), collected from a patient given nivolumab and ipilimumab in sequence. CDR3 sequence (DNA): TGTGCCAGCAGCACGGGACAGGGGGCGCGAGCTTTCTTT. As protein: CASSTGQGARAFF.